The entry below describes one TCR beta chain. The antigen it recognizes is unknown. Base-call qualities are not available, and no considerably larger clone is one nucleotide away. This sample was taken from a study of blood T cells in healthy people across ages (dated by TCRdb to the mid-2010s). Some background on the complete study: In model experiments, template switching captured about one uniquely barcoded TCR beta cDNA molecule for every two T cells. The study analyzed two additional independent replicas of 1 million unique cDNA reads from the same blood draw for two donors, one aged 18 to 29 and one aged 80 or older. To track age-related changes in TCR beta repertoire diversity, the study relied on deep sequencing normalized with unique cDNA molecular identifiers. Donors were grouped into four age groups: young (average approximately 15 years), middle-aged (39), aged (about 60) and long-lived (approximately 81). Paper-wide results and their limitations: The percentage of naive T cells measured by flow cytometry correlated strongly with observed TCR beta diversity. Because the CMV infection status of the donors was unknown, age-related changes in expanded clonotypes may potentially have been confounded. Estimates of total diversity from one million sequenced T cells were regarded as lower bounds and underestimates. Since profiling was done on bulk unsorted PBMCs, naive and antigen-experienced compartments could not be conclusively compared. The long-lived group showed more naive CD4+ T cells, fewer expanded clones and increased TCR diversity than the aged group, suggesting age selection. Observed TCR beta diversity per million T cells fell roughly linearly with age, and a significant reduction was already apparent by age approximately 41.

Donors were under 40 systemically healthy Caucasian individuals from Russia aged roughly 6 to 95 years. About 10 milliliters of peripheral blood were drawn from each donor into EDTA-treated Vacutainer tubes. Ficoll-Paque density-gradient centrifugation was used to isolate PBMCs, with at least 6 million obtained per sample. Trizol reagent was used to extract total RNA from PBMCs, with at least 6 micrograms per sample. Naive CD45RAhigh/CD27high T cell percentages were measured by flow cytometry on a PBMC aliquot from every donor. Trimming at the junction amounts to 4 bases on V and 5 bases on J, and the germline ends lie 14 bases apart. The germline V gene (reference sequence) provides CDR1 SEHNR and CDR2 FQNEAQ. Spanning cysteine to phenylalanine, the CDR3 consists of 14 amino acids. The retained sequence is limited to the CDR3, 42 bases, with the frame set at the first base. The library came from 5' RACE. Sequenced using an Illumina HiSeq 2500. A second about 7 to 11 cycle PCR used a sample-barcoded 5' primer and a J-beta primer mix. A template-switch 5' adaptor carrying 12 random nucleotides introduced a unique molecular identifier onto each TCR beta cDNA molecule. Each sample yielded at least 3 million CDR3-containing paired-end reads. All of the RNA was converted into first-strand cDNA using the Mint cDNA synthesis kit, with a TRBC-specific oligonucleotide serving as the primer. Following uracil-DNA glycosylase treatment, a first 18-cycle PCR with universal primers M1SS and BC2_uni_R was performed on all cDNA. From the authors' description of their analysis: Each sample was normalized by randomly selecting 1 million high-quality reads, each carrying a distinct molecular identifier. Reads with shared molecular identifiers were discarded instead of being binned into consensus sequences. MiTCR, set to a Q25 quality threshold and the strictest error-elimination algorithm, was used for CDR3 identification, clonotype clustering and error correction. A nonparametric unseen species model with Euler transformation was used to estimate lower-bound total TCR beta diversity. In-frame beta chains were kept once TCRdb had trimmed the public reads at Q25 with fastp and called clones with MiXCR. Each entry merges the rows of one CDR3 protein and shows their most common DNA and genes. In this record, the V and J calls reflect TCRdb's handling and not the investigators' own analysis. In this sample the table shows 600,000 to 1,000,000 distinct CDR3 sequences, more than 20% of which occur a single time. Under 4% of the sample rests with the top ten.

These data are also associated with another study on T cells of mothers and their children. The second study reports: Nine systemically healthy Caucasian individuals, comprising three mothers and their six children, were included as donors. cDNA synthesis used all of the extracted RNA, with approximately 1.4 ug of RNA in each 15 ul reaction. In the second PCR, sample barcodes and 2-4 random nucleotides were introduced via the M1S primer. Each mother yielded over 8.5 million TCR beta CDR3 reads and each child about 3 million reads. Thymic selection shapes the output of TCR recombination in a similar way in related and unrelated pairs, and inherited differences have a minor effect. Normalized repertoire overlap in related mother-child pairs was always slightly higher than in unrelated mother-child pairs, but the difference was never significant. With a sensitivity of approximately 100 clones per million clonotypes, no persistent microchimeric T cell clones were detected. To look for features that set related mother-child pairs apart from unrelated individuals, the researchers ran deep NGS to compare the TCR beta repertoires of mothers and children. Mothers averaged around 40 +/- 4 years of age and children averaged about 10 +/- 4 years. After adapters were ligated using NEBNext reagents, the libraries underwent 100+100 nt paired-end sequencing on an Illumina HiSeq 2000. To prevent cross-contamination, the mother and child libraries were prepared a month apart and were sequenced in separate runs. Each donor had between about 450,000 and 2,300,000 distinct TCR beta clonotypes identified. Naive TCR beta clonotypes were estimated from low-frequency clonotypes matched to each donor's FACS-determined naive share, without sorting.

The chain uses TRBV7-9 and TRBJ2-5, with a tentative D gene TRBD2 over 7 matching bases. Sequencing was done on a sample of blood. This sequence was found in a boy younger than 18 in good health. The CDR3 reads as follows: CASSSRGGTETQYF. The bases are TGTGCCAGCAGCTCCCGCGGGGGCACGGAGACCCAGTACTTC. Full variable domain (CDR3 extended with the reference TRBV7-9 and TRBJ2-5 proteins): DTGVSQNPRHKITKRGQNVTFRCDPISEHNRLYWYRQTLGQGPEFLTYFQNEAQLEKSRLLSDRFSAERPKGSFSTLEIQRTEQGDSAMYLCASSSRGGTETQYFGPGTRLLVL.